These T cell receptor beta chains were read from a single sample in a study of blood T cells in healthy people across ages. MiXCR was run by TCRdb on the 5' RACE reads, yielding one entry per CDR3 protein. The data show some 760,000 distinct CDR3 sequences, with roughly 25% seen just once and more than 8% held by the top ten. This same sample was also part of a study on T cells of mothers and their children.

The sequenced sample was blood. These TCRs come from a boy aged 10-17 years in good health. Each CDR3 is given with its conserved first and last residue. The D gene is left open where the match is weak. Clone size appears in some rows only: once, few, many, or a class for an expanded clone.

d_gene	abundance	j_gene	v_gene	CDR3aa	CDR3nt
.	few	TRBJ2-3	TRBV6-1	CASSELTLFTDTQYF	TGTGCCAGCAGTGAACTGACGTTATTCACAGATACGCAGTATTTT
.	.	TRBJ2-5	TRBV28	CASGMQETQYF	TGTGCCTCGGGGATGCAAGAGACCCAGTACTTC
TRBD1	many	TRBJ1-5	TRBV7-3	CASSATGGSQPQHF	TGTGCCAGCAGCGCAACAGGGGGAAGTCAGCCCCAGCATTTT
TRBD1	.	TRBJ2-1	TRBV4-3	CASSQDLIGQGANEQFF	TGCGCCAGCAGCCAAGATCTTATTGGACAGGGAGCGAATGAGCAGTTCTTC
.	few	TRBJ2-7	TRBV2	CASSEEGHEQYF	TGTGCCAGCAGTGAAGAGGGACACGAGCAGTACTTC
TRBD1	.	TRBJ1-5	TRBV7-2	CASTEGQTYQPQHF	TGTGCCAGCACTGAGGGACAGACCTATCAGCCCCAGCATTTT
.	.	TRBJ2-2	TRBV9	CASSVRASNTGELFF	TGTGCCAGCAGCGTAAGAGCTTCGAACACCGGGGAGCTGTTTTTT
.	.	TRBJ1-4	TRBV12-3/TRBV12-4	CATKKSTVLNEKLFF	TGTGCCACCAAGAAATCGACAGTACTCAATGAAAAACTGTTTTTT
.	.	TRBJ2-4	TRBV9	CASSKEPGTSGVNIQYF	TGTGCCAGCAGCAAAGAGCCCGGGACTTCGGGCGTGAACATTCAGTACTTC
.	.	TRBJ2-5	TRBV29-1	CSVRDGNQETQYF	TGCAGCGTCCGGGACGGCAACCAAGAGACCCAGTACTTC
.	few	TRBJ1-2	TRBV20-1	CSASSILGHYGYTF	TGCAGTGCTAGTTCCATTCTGGGACACTATGGCTACACCTTC
.	many	TRBJ1-5	TRBV7-9	CASSLENQPQHF	TGTGCCAGCAGCTTAGAGAATCAGCCCCAGCATTTT
.	.	TRBJ2-5	TRBV20-1	CSAQDGRETQYF	TGCAGTGCTCAAGACGGGAGAGAGACCCAGTACTTC
TRBD2	few	TRBJ2-1	TRBV20-1	CSVPNLAGLGDEQFF	TGCAGTGTTCCCAATCTAGCGGGACTCGGGGATGAGCAGTTCTTC
TRBD1	.	TRBJ2-7	TRBV12-5	CASGFENDRGTYEQYF	TGTGCTAGTGGCTTTGAGAACGACAGGGGCACCTACGAGCAGTACTTC
TRBD1	.	TRBJ2-5	TRBV4-2	CASSQAPQGNQETQYF	TGTGCCAGCAGCCAGGCACCACAGGGGAACCAAGAGACCCAGTACTTC
.	few	TRBJ2-7	TRBV7-6	CASSPDGLYEQYF	TGTGCCAGCAGCCCAGACGGGCTTTACGAGCAGTACTTC
TRBD2	few	TRBJ2-2	TRBV6-4	CTSSERGANTGELFF	TGTACCAGCAGTGAGCGGGGGGCGAACACCGGGGAGCTGTTTTTT
.	.	TRBJ2-7	TRBV29-1	CSVVLLRSYEQYF	TGCAGCGTTGTACTTCTCCGCTCCTACGAGCAGTACTTC
.	.	TRBJ2-1	TRBV29-1	CSAGRKGRSYNEQFF	TGCAGCGCCGGGCGAAAGGGACGCTCCTACAATGAGCAGTTCTTC
.	.	TRBJ1-2	TRBV4-3	CASSQGLSTYGYTF	TGCGCCAGCAGCCAAGGGTTATCGACGTATGGCTACACCTTC
TRBD2	few	TRBJ2-1	TRBV2	CASSETLAGGSPLYNEQFF	TGTGCCAGCAGTGAAACGCTAGCGGGGGGTTCGCCCCTTTACAATGAGCAGTTCTTC
TRBD1	.	TRBJ1-5	TRBV12-3/TRBV12-4	CASSPTGTGFQPQHF	TGTGCCAGCAGCCCTACCGGGACAGGTTTTCAGCCCCAGCATTTT
TRBD2	.	TRBJ2-7	TRBV15	CATSRPGLEGGYEQYF	TGTGCCACCAGCAGGCCGGGACTAGAAGGGGGCTACGAGCAGTACTTC